A single sample is the source of the 14 T cell receptor beta chains below, sequenced in a study of identical twins. TCRdb reanalysed the 5' RACE reads using MiXCR and keeps one entry per CDR3 protein. The table includes about 530,000 distinct CDR3 sequences, approximately 14% detected once. This sample was shared with a second study, whose subject was yellow fever vaccine responses in identical twins.

Sequenced: CD4+ T cells sorted from blood. The receptors were sampled from a woman between 18 and 30 years old in good health.

This clonotype was seen only a few times. The chain is built from TRBV29-1 and TRBJ2-7, with D perhaps given as TRBD1 or TRBD2 (6 bases each). The germline V gene encodes CDR1 SQVTM and CDR2 ANQGSEA. V was shortened by 2 bases and J by 0 bases, with 14 bases between the two germline ends. There are 15 residues in the CDR3. The CDR3 DNA follows: TGCAGCGTTGAACTCGGGGGCCATAGCTCCTACGAGCAGTACTTC. It specifies CSVELGGHSSYEQYF.

The V and J genes are TRBV29-1 and TRBJ2-5, with 7 bases fitting TRBD2. This CDR3 is built from 15 residues. The V gene end was trimmed by 4 bases and the J gene end by 4 bases; junction bases not matched to a gene: 12. Germline CDR1 and CDR2: SQVTM and ANQGSEA. CDR3 nucleotide sequence: TGCAGCGTTGGGAACCAAGCGGGGTTTAGAGAGACCCAGTACTTC. It translates to CSVGNQAGFRETQYF.

This chain joins TRBV20-1 and TRBJ2-3; TRBD2 aligns across 9 bases. V gave up 1 base and J gave up 4 bases; unmatched junction bases: 3. The germline gives CDR1 DFQATT, CDR2 SNEGSKA (reference sequence). This CDR3 has 14 residues. In DNA form, the CDR3 reads TGCAGTGCTAGAGTTCTAGCGGGATCAGATACGCAGTATTTT. Translating gives CSARVLAGSDTQYF.

V usage is TRBV28 and J usage is TRBJ2-7; TRBD1 matches at 8 bases. The CDR3 spans 14 residues. V was clipped by 7 bases and J by 0 bases; unmatched bases: 5. Germline assignment: CDR1 MDHEN and CDR2 SYDVKM. The CDR3 DNA reads TGTGCCAGCAAACCGACAGGGGTCTCCTACGAGCAGTACGTC. Translating it yields CASKPTGVSYEQYV.

The chain combines TRBV4-1 with TRBJ1-4, with a weak D call TRBD1 (5 bases). Germline loops: CDR1 MGHRA, CDR2 YSYEKL. V was shortened by 1 base and J by 7 bases, with 7 bases between the two germline ends. This CDR3 region has 13 residues. This CDR3 is CASSQVQGEKLFF. The CDR3 DNA reads TGCGCCAGCAGCCAAGTCCAGGGTGAAAAACTGTTTTTT.

In its sample, this clonotype was seen a few times. This chain uses TRBV4-1 with TRBJ2-1; 7 positions match TRBD2. This CDR3 is 15 amino acids long. Germline V gene sequence: CDR1 MGHRA, CDR2 YSYEKL. V was clipped by 2 bases and J by 7 bases; unmatched bases: 8. The CDR3 region is CASSQLAGVGNEQFF. The CDR3 DNA is TGCGCCAGCAGCCAACTGGCGGGAGTTGGTAATGAGCAGTTCTTC.

This chain joins TRBV7-9 and TRBJ1-4, with TRBD1 matching 9 bases. Looked up from germline, CDR1 is SEHNR and CDR2 is FQNEAQ (reference sequence). With V trimmed by 4 bases and J by 7 bases, 7 bases remained unmatched. This CDR3 comprises 15 residues. In DNA form, the CDR3 reads TGTGCCAGCAGCTCTACTACAGGGGGCGCTGAAAAACTGTTTTTT. This encodes CASSSTTGGAEKLFF.

The rearrangement uses TRBV6-8 and TRBJ2-3, with 7 bases aligning to TRBD1. The CDR3 loop spans 14 amino acids. Unmatched junction bases numbered 7, after V lost 9 bases and J lost 1 base. Germline CDR1 reads MNHGY; CDR2 reads SAAAGT. CDR3 residues: CARVTGCGTDTQYF. Written as DNA, the CDR3 is TGTGCCAGGGTGACAGGGTGTGGCACAGATACGCAGTATTTT.

The rearrangement links TRBV12-3 or TRBV12-4 to TRBJ1-2; D not resolved. The CDR3 is made up of 13 amino acids. V lost 6 bases and J 5 bases, leaving 13 bases between the germline ends. CDR3 sequence reads: CASSREKLYGYTF. The CDR3 nucleotides read TGTGCCAGCAGCCGAGAGAAACTATATGGCTACACCTTC.

There are many counts of this clonotype. V is TRBV5-1 and J is TRBJ2-3; no clear D. The CDR3 has 13 amino acids. The ends were cut back, 6 bases at V and 2 bases at J, with 10 bases in the middle. CDR1 SGHRS and CDR2 YFSETQ come from the germline V gene. The CDR3 reads CASKEGVTDTQYF. The CDR3 coding sequence is TGCGCCAGCAAGGAAGGAGTCACAGATACGCAGTATTTT.

The table lists this clonotype with a few counts. The J gene is TRBJ2-5, the V gene TRBV6-1; D might be TRBD1 (5 bases). The length of the CDR3 is 15 residues. Looked up from germline, CDR1 is MNHNS and CDR2 is SASEGT. V was trimmed by 6 bases and J by 3 bases, leaving 17 bases between them. The CDR3 nucleotides are TGTGCCAGCAGACGATTCGGACAAAACAAAGAGACCCAGTACTTC. Its protein is CASRRFGQNKETQYF.

This chain links TRBV27 with TRBJ2-3; D is unresolved. CDR1 is MNHEY, CDR2 SMNVEV, per germline (reference sequence). CDR3 length: 13 amino acids. Trimming took off 2 bases at V and 6 bases at J, with 9 bases between the two ends. The CDR3 protein is CASSLGRRDTQYF. The CDR3 bases are TGTGCCAGCAGTTTAGGAAGAAGGGATACGCAGTATTTT.

The chain employs TRBV20-1 and TRBJ2-3; TRBD2 matches at 9 bases. Germline CDR1 is DFQATT and CDR2 is SNEGSKA (reference sequence). The CDR3 spans 13 residues. The junction had 2 bases not matched to a gene; V was cut back by 6 bases and J by 1 base. This CDR3 reads CSAVAGGTDTQYF. The CDR3, as DNA: TGCAGTGCAGTAGCGGGGGGCACAGATACGCAGTATTTT.

This clonotype was found a few times. V usage is TRBV20-1 and J usage is TRBJ2-5; 7 nucleotides agree with TRBD2. The CDR3 consists of 13 residues. CDR1 DFQATT and CDR2 SNEGSKA come from the germline V gene (reference sequence). Germline trimming cut 3 bases from V and 5 bases from J; bases unmatched to any gene: 6. The DNA for the CDR3 is TGCAGTGCTAGTAAGCAGGGAGGGGAGACCCAGTACTTC. This encodes CSASKQGGETQYF.